This TCR beta chain is drawn from a study of T cell repertoires in aging, cancer and after chemotherapy. As for the study in general: Glioblastoma patients receiving temozolomide-based therapy gave paired samples before and after chemotherapy. Study-level points and caveats: Healthy donors lost TCR diversity with age mainly through richness, cancer patients through richness and evenness.

Multiplex touch-down PCR with TRB-A/B primers amplified rearranged V-D-J TRB sequences. TCRdb itself ran the multiplex PCR reads through MiXCR, one entry per CDR3 protein. The table lists some 6,700 distinct CDR3 sequences, around half of them singletons. Peripheral blood genomic DNA, not sorted cells or RNA, was the template. Points on this clonotype: Its antigen is as yet unknown.

This TCR derives from a human donor with a solid tumor. Sequences were obtained from blood.

In DNA form, the CDR3 reads TGTGCCAGCAGCCGACCGCTAGCGGGAGGTAATGAGCAGTTCTTC. Its protein is CASSRPLAGGNEQFF. V gene TRBV12-3 or TRBV12-4 combines with J gene TRBJ2-1; 11 bases fit TRBD2. The V gene end was trimmed by 6 bases and the J gene end by 7 bases; junction bases not matched to a gene: 8. This CDR3 is built from 15 residues.